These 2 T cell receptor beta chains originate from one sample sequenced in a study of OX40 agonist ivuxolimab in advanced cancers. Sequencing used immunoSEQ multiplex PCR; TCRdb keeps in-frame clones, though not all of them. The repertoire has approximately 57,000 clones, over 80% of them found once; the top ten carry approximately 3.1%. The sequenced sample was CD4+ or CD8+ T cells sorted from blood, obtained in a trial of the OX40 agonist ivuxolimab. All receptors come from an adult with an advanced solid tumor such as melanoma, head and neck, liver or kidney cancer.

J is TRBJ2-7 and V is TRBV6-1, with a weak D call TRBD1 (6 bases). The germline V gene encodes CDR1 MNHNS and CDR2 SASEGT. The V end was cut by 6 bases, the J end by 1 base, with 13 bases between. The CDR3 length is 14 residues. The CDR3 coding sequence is TGTGCCAGCAGGGCCACGACAGGTTCCTACGAGCAGTACTTC. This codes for CASRATTGSYEQYF.

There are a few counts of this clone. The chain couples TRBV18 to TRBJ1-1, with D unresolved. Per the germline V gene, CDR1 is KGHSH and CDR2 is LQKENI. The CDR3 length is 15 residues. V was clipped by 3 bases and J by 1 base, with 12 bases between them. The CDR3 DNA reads TGTGCCAGCTCACCTCCCATGAACCGGAACACTGAAGCTTTCTTT. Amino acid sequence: CASSPPMNRNTEAFF.